The clone carrying this T cell receptor (beta chain) was counted between two and nine times. The antigen is unknown. Use of 60 Vbeta and 13 Jbeta primers characterized the PCR. TCRdb's copy holds only in-frame clones and misses some; the assay was immunoSEQ multiplex PCR. The table has about 180,000 clones, roughly four fifths seen once. The sample comes from a study of cytomegalovirus exposure and HLA in healthy donors. Study findings and constraints: Later analysis showed most CMV-associated TCR beta chains appearing HLA-restricted. For most TCR beta V segments, an earlier analysis put the productive rate at about 87% or about 30% of the time.

Healthy individuals who donated bone marrow served as the donors. Material for sequencing was PBMCs. This TCR was sampled from a woman aged 50 to 65 in good health and CMV-seronegative.

In DNA form, the CDR3 reads TGTGCCAGCAGCGCTAGAACAGGGATTAGCACAGATACGCAGTATTTT. It is translated as CASSARTGISTDTQYF. The chain couples TRBV9 to TRBJ2-3; the D gene is possibly TRBD1 (6 bases). Trimming pared 3 bases from V and 0 bases from J, leaving 14 bases between. CDR3 length equals 16 residues. Germline values: CDR1 SGDLS, CDR2 YYNGEE.